These 4 T cell receptor beta chains were all obtained from the same sample, sequenced in a study of somatic mutations in cytotoxic T cells in rheumatoid arthritis. Data came from immunoSEQ multiplex PCR; TCRdb stores just in-frame clones and leaves some out. The profile covers 4,000 to 5,000 clones, with over 60% appearing a single time and roughly 6.4% taken by the ten largest. The sample comprised CD8+ T cells sorted from blood. Receptor source: an adult with rheumatoid arthritis.

The V gene is TRBV11-2, the J gene TRBJ1-2; no clear D. Germline V gene sequence: CDR1 SGHAT, CDR2 FQNNGV. This CDR3 has 17 amino acids. Trimming took off 0 bases at V and 0 bases at J, with 14 bases between the two ends. CDR3 region: CASSLDLTSFPNYGYTF. CDR3 coding DNA: TGTGCCAGCAGCTTAGATCTCACATCCTTTCCTAACTATGGCTACACCTTC.

This clone was seen more than once but under ten times. This chain connects TRBV7-6 to TRBJ2-1; D possibly uses TRBD1 or TRBD2 (5 bases each). The CDR3 extends over 16 amino acids. Germline V gene data show CDR1 as SGHVS and CDR2 as FNYEAQ. Trimming left V 0 bases short and J 11 bases short, with 20 bases between. CDR3 residues: CASSLAARGLRNKQFF. DNA of the CDR3: TGTGCCAGCAGCTTAGCGGCCCGGGGCCTACGGAATAAGCAGTTCTTC.

V gene TRBV7-9 combines with J gene TRBJ2-7; D unclear. V lost 4 bases, J lost 6 bases, and 7 bases lay in between. Germline assignment: CDR1 SEHNR and CDR2 FQNEAQ (reference sequence). The CDR3 is 11 residues long. CDR3 DNA: TGTGCCAGCAGCTCTTCTTTCGAGCAGTACTTC. Translated, it gives CASSSSFEQYF.

The V and J genes are TRBV6-5 and TRBJ1-6, with D unresolved. The V end lost 5 bases, the J end lost 9 bases, and 17 bases lay between the germline ends. The germline V gene has CDR1 MNHEY and CDR2 SVGAGI. The CDR3 is 15 amino acids. The CDR3 spells CASSPGEAWGSPLHF. The CDR3 bases are TGTGCCAGCAGTCCCGGGGAGGCCTGGGGTTCACCCCTCCACTTT.